The clone carrying this TCR beta chain was recorded once. The data derive from a study of T cell changes during pregnancy in multiple sclerosis. Clones were read by immunoSEQ multiplex PCR, and TCRdb kept only the in-frame ones, dropping some. The sample contains tens of thousands of clones, approximately 92% of which appear only once. Sequenced material: CD8+ T cells from peripheral blood mononuclear cells, taken after pregnancy. The receptor was isolated from a female donor with multiple sclerosis, enrolled in a pregnancy study.

The CDR3 reads CASSPTGGLLEQYF. The CDR3 coding sequence is TGTGCCAGCAGCCCAACCGGGGGACTGCTCGAGCAGTACTTC. V and J are TRBV11-3 and TRBJ2-7, with a weak D call TRBD2 (6 bases). This CDR3 spans 14 amino acids. V lost 5 bases and J lost 6, with 17 bases in between. Germline V gene data show CDR1 as SGHNT and CDR2 as YENEEA.